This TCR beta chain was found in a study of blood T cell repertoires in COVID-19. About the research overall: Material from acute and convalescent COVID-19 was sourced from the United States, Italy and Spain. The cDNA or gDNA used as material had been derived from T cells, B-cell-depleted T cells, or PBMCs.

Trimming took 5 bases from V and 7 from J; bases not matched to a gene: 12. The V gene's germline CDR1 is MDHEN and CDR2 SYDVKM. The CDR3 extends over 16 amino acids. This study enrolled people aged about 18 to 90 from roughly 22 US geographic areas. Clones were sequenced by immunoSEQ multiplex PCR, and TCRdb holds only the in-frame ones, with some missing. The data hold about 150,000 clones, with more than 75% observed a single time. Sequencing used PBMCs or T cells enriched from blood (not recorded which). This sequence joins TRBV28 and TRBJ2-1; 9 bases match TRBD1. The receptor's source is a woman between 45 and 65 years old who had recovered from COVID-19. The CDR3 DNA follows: TGTGCCAGCAGTGCCAACAGGGGGCGGGATTCAAATGAGCAGTTCTTC. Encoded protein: CASSANRGRDSNEQFF.